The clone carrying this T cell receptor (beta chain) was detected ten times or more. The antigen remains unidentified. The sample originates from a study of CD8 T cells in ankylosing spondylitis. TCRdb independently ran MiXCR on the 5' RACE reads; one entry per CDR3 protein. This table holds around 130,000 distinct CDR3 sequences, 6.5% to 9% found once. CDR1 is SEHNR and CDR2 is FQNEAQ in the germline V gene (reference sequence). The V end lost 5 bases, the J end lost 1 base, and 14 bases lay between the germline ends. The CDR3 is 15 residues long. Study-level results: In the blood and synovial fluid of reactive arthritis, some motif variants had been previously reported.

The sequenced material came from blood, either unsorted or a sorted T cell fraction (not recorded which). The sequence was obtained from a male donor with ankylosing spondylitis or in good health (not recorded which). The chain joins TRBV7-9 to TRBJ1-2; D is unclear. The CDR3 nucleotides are TGTGCCAGCAGCCACGCTGCTCCCAGTAACTATGGCTACACCTTC. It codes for CASSHAAPSNYGYTF.